These 29 T cell receptor beta chains were all obtained from the same sample, sequenced in a study of T cell clones after liver transplantation. This table comes from immunoSEQ multiplex PCR, and its TCRdb copy is limited to in-frame clones, with some not included. The sample carries 70,000 to 80,000 clones, more than 75% recorded once. The material was CD4+ T cells from blood, obtained before liver transplant. Receptors originate from a human donor who received a liver transplant.

J is TRBJ2-3 and V is TRBV9, with D unresolved. Germline assignment: CDR1 SGDLS and CDR2 YYNGEE. The CDR3 covers 14 residues. V shed 0 bases and J shed 2 bases, with 7 bases lying between them. The CDR3 protein is CASSVGWATDTQYF. The CDR3 nucleotides are TGTGCCAGCAGCGTAGGGTGGGCCACAGATACGCAGTATTTT.

The chain combines TRBV11-2 with TRBJ2-7; 7 bases map to TRBD2. The CDR3 runs to 15 residues. CDR1 is SGHAT and CDR2 is FQNNGV in the germline V gene. V lost 0 bases and J lost 2; bases outside the gene matches: 4. CDR3 coding DNA: TGTGCCAGCAGCTTAGAGCGGGAGCCAACCTACGAGCAGTACTTC. Its protein product is CASSLEREPTYEQYF. The full variable domain, completed using reference TRBV11-2 and TRBJ2-7, is EAGVAQSPRYKIIEKRQSVAFWCNPISGHATLYWYQQILGQGPKLLIQFQNNGVVDDSQLPKDRFSAERLKGVDSTLKIQPAKLEDSAVYLCASSLEREPTYEQYFGPGTRLTVT.

This clone was detected only once. This specimen includes other DNA sequences encoding the same CDR3. CDR3 protein: CASSFDFTGELFF. Here the CDR3 DNA reads TGCGCCAGCAGCTTCGATTTTACCGGGGAGCTGTTTTTT. The chain links TRBV5-1 to TRBJ2-2; D unclear. The germline gives CDR1 SGHRS, CDR2 YFSETQ. Trimming took off 2 bases at V and 5 bases at J, with 7 bases between the two ends. The CDR3 has 13 residues.

The chain employs TRBV28 and TRBJ2-1; 12 nucleotides match TRBD2. CDR3 length: 19 residues. V shed 5 bases, J shed 5 bases, and the junction held 16 bases outside the gene matches. Looked up from germline, CDR1 is MDHEN and CDR2 is SYDVKM. This CDR3 is CASSPTRHRTSGINNEQFF. In DNA, the CDR3 is TGTGCCAGCAGTCCTACCCGTCATCGGACTAGCGGGATTAACAATGAGCAGTTCTTC.

This clone has only a few counts. The V call is TRBV28, the J call TRBJ2-5; D call uncertain. The CDR3 is made up of 10 amino acids. V lost 6 bases, J lost 7 bases, and 6 bases lay in between. Germline V gene sequence: CDR1 MDHEN, CDR2 SYDVKM. The CDR3 protein is CASSDGTQYF. The CDR3 DNA reads TGTGCCAGCAGCGACGGGACCCAGTACTTC.

V is TRBV2 and J is TRBJ2-7; no definite D call. Per germline, CDR1 SNHLY and CDR2 FYNNEI. V lost 2 bases and J 1 base, leaving 12 bases between the germline ends. This CDR3 region has 15 residues. The CDR3 bases are TGTGCCAGCAGTGAACTTAGGGCCGGGTCCTACGAGCAGTACTTC. It codes for CASSELRAGSYEQYF. Using reference TRBV2 and TRBJ2-7 for the parts outside the CDR3, the full variable domain is EPEVTQTPSHQVTQMGQEVILRCVPISNHLYFYWYRQILGQKVEFLVSFYNNEISEKSEIFDDQFSVERPDGSNFTLKIRSTKLEDSAMYFCASSELRAGSYEQYFGPGTRLTVT.

The chain combines TRBV5-4 with TRBJ2-6; D call uncertain. Trimming removed 0 bases from V and 0 bases from J, with 7 bases in between. This CDR3 region has 16 residues. In germline, CDR1 is SGHNT, CDR2 YYREEE (reference sequence). CDR3 residues: CASSLAWGSGANVLTF. The CDR3 DNA reads as TGTGCCAGCAGCTTGGCCTGGGGCTCTGGGGCCAACGTCCTGACTTTC.

This sequence joins TRBV27 and TRBJ2-1, with TRBD2 matching over 12 bases. Per germline, CDR1 MNHEY and CDR2 SMNVEV (reference sequence). The CDR3 totals 16 residues. After removal of 5 bases from V and 5 bases from J, the junction contained 7 bases not matched to a gene. The CDR3 is CASSTTSGRSHNEQFF. DNA of the CDR3: TGTGCCAGCAGTACGACTAGCGGGAGATCCCACAATGAGCAGTTCTTC.

The rearrangement uses TRBV11-2 and TRBJ2-2, with a weak D call TRBD1 (6 bases). The germline V and J ends were trimmed by 1 base and 0 bases, with 9 bases remaining between them. In germline, CDR1 is SGHAT, CDR2 FQNNGV. CDR3 length: 16 residues. The CDR3 region is CASSLGRGTNTGELFF. CDR3 coding DNA: TGTGCCAGCAGCTTAGGTAGGGGGACGAACACCGGGGAGCTGTTTTTT. Together with reference TRBV11-2 and TRBJ2-2, the CDR3 gives the full variable domain: EAGVAQSPRYKIIEKRQSVAFWCNPISGHATLYWYQQILGQGPKLLIQFQNNGVVDDSQLPKDRFSAERLKGVDSTLKIQPAKLEDSAVYLCASSLGRGTNTGELFFGEGSRLTVL.

For this clone: The identical CDR3 is also encoded by other nucleotide sequences in the sample. V and J are TRBV30 and TRBJ1-2; no clear D. The V end was cut by 0 bases, the J end by 1 base, with 12 bases between. This CDR3 comprises 15 residues. Germline CDR1 and CDR2: GTSNPN and SVGIG (reference sequence). The CDR3 DNA follows: TGTGCCTGGAGTGTACAAGGAGGCGGTAACTATGGCTACACCTTC. Its translation: CAWSVQGGGNYGYTF.

CDR3 residues: CASSLGQGALGYTF. DNA for the CDR3: TGTGCCAGCAGCTTGGGACAGGGGGCGCTTGGCTACACCTTC. The chain is built from TRBV5-4 and TRBJ1-2; 10 positions match TRBD1. The CDR3 contains 14 residues. V shed 0 bases, J shed 7 bases, and the junction held 3 bases outside the gene matches. CDR1 is SGHNT and CDR2 is YYREEE in the germline V gene (reference sequence).

This clone was seen just once. The V call is TRBV19, the J call TRBJ2-5; D gene ambiguous. The V gene's germline CDR1 is LNHDA and CDR2 SQIVND (reference sequence). The V and J ends lost 5 bases and 4 bases respectively, with 11 bases between them. The CDR3 is 13 residues long. The CDR3 spells CASSGSGTETQYF. For the CDR3, the DNA is TGTGCCAGTAGTGGATCAGGCACAGAGACCCAGTACTTC.

This clone was recorded a few times. The CDR3, as DNA: TGTGCCAGCAGCGTAGATGTTTTCCCCGAGCAGTTCTTC. It is translated as CASSVDVFPEQFF. The chain is built from TRBV9 and TRBJ2-1; D ambiguous. CDR1 is SGDLS and CDR2 is YYNGEE in the germline V gene. V gave up 0 bases and J gave up 10 bases, with 11 bases separating them. The CDR3 covers 13 residues. Full variable domain (missing parts from reference TRBV9 and TRBJ2-1): DSGVTQTPKHLITATGQRVTLRCSPRSGDLSVYWYQQSLDQGLQFLIQYYNGEERAKGNILERFSAQQFPDLHSELNLSSLELGDSALYFCASSVDVFPEQFFGPGTRLTVL.

The chain recombines TRBV28 with TRBJ2-7; 7 bases are a match to TRBD1. The CDR3 runs to 14 residues. The junction had 7 bases not matched to a gene; V was cut back by 6 bases and J by 2 bases. The germline gives CDR1 MDHEN, CDR2 SYDVKM. The CDR3 here is CASSGAGGTYEQYF. The CDR3 DNA reads as TGTGCCAGCAGCGGGGCAGGGGGTACCTACGAGCAGTACTTC.

The table lists this clone with a few counts. This chain joins TRBV5-1 and TRBJ1-1; D might be TRBD1 (5 bases). Germline V gene data show CDR1 as SGHRS and CDR2 as YFSETQ. V lost 5 bases, J lost 1 base, and 27 bases lay in between. The CDR3 runs 19 residues. Written as DNA, the CDR3 is TGCGCCAGCAGGCCGGGGGGTCAGGGCCCACAAGATCGGAACACTGAAGCTTTCTTT. This codes for CASRPGGQGPQDRNTEAFF.

V gene TRBV29-1 combines with J gene TRBJ2-3; D is uncertain. Germline V gene sequence: CDR1 SQVTM, CDR2 ANQGSEA. Between the trimmed V and J ends, which lost 6 bases and 3 bases, there was a span of 16 bases. The CDR3 contains 14 residues. The CDR3 reads CSVLKGVPTDTQYF. In DNA, the CDR3 is TGCAGCGTACTCAAGGGCGTACCGACAGATACGCAGTATTTT.

The J gene is TRBJ1-2, the V gene TRBV10-2; perhaps TRBD1 as D (6 bases). This CDR3 spans 12 amino acids. V was pared by 5 bases and J by 9 bases, with 13 bases between. The V gene's germline CDR1 is WSHSY and CDR2 SAAADI. The CDR3 spells CASSSDRGSYTF. CDR3 sequence (DNA): TGCGCCAGCAGTTCGGACAGAGGCAGCTACACCTTC.

J is TRBJ2-7 and V is TRBV11-3; D may be TRBD1 or TRBD2 (6 bases each). The CDR3 is 15 residues long. CDR1 and CDR2 from the germline V gene are SGHNT and YENEEA. Trimming took 5 bases from V and 3 from J, leaving 17 bases between them. CDR3 nucleotide sequence: TGTGCCAGCAGCCTAGGGGGGCAGGGCAACTACGAGCAGTACTTC. Translation gives CASSLGGQGNYEQYF.

V and J are TRBV7-2 and TRBJ2-3, with 9 nucleotides matching TRBD2. Germline lookup yields CDR1 SGHTA and CDR2 FQGNSA. The CDR3 contains 15 residues. The trim removed 5 bases at V and 9 bases at J, leaving 12 bases unmatched. The CDR3: CASSRLAATLGTQYF. The CDR3 DNA follows: TGTGCCAGCAGCCGACTAGCGGCTACACTTGGGACGCAGTATTTT. Variable domain in full (rest from reference TRBV7-2 and TRBJ2-3): GAGVSQSPSNKVTEKGKDVELRCDPISGHTALYWYRQSLGQGLEFLIYFQGNSAPDKSGLPSDRFSAERTGGSVSTLTIQRTQQEDSAVYLCASSRLAATLGTQYFGPGTRLTVL.

As DNA, the CDR3 is TGTGCCAGCAGCTCCTCTAGCGGGAGCACTTCCACGCAGTATTTT. Its translation: CASSSSSGSTSTQYF. The J gene is TRBJ2-3, the V gene TRBV7-2, with 10 nucleotides matching TRBD2. CDR1 and CDR2 (germline): SGHTA, FQGNSA. This CDR3 spans 15 amino acids. Trimming at V came to 4 bases and at J to 9 bases, leaving 10 bases not matched to a gene. The full variable domain, its missing parts supplied by reference TRBV7-2 and TRBJ2-3, is GAGVSQSPSNKVTEKGKDVELRCDPISGHTALYWYRQSLGQGLEFLIYFQGNSAPDKSGLPSDRFSAERTGGSVSTLTIQRTQQEDSAVYLCASSSSSGSTSTQYFGPGTRLTVL.

This clone was seen just once. The chain carries TRBV11-3 and TRBJ1-2; no clear D. The CDR3 has 14 amino acids. Germline CDR1 and CDR2: SGHNT and YENEEA. The V end was cut by 5 bases, the J end by 8 bases, with 18 bases between. CDR3 residues: CASSPTVNSGGYTF. In nucleotides, the CDR3 is TGTGCCAGCAGCCCAACTGTGAATAGTGGAGGCTACACCTTC.

The V gene is TRBV28, the J gene TRBJ1-1; D is unclear. CDR3 length: 15 amino acids. Germline V gives CDR1 MDHEN, CDR2 SYDVKM. Between the trimmed V and J ends, which lost 7 bases and 1 base, there was a span of 16 bases. The DNA for the CDR3 is TGTGCCAGCATGGGTGCGGCAGACCGGAACACTGAAGCTTTCTTT. Protein product: CASMGAADRNTEAFF. The full variable domain, completed using reference TRBV28 and TRBJ1-1, is DVKVTQSSRYLVKRTGEKVFLECVQDMDHENMFWYRQDPGLGLRLIYFSYDVKMKEKGDIPEGYSVSREKKERFSLILESASTNQTSMYLCASMGAADRNTEAFFGQGTRLTVV.

The chain employs TRBV10-3 and TRBJ1-4; D remains ambiguous. Germline V gives CDR1 ENHRY, CDR2 SYGVKD. Trimming took 0 bases from V and 0 from J, leaving 11 bases between them. This CDR3 has 17 amino acids. CDR3 amino acids: CAISESGVRTTNEKLFF. The CDR3 DNA reads TGTGCCATCAGTGAGTCAGGTGTAAGGACAACTAATGAAAAACTGTTTTTT.

The J gene is TRBJ2-5, the V gene TRBV28; TRBD1 is a possible D gene (5 bases). The CDR3 runs to 16 residues. The germline V gene has CDR1 MDHEN and CDR2 SYDVKM. The V end lost 5 bases, the J end lost 1 base, and 17 bases lay between the germline ends. CDR3 amino acids: CASSPKARVIQETQYF. CDR3 nucleotides: TGTGCCAGCAGTCCAAAGGCCAGGGTGATCCAAGAGACCCAGTACTTC. The complete variable domain, with remaining parts taken from reference TRBV28 and TRBJ2-5, reads DVKVTQSSRYLVKRTGEKVFLECVQDMDHENMFWYRQDPGLGLRLIYFSYDVKMKEKGDIPEGYSVSREKKERFSLILESASTNQTSMYLCASSPKARVIQETQYFGPGTRLLVL.

The chain uses TRBV28 and TRBJ2-6; TRBD2 aligns across 8 bases. CDR1 is MDHEN and CDR2 is SYDVKM in the germline V gene. The CDR3 contains 18 residues. The trim removed 5 bases at V and 4 bases at J, leaving 13 bases unmatched. The CDR3 protein is CASSHRAAGVTGANVLTF. The CDR3 nucleotides are TGTGCCAGCAGTCACCGCGCAGCGGGAGTAACCGGGGCCAACGTCCTGACTTTC. The complete variable domain, with remaining parts taken from reference TRBV28 and TRBJ2-6, reads DVKVTQSSRYLVKRTGEKVFLECVQDMDHENMFWYRQDPGLGLRLIYFSYDVKMKEKGDIPEGYSVSREKKERFSLILESASTNQTSMYLCASSHRAAGVTGANVLTFGAGSRLTVL.

V gene TRBV28 combines with J gene TRBJ2-3; D is unclear. The V end lost 2 bases, the J end lost 7 bases, and 7 bases lay between the germline ends. The CDR3 runs to 12 residues. The germline gives CDR1 MDHEN, CDR2 SYDVKM. This CDR3 is CASSLPPNTQYF. DNA for the CDR3: TGTGCCAGCAGTTTACCCCCCAATACGCAGTATTTT.

The chain joins TRBV10-2 to TRBJ2-1, with D perhaps matching TRBD2 (6 bases). V was trimmed by 10 bases and J by 8 bases, leaving 24 bases between them. Germline V lookup: CDR1 WSHSY, CDR2 SAAADI. The CDR3 length is 15 residues. The CDR3 DNA reads as TGCGCCACCCGGTGGGACGGGGGTTTGGGCGATGAGCAGTTCTTC. This codes for CATRWDGGLGDEQFF.

The rearrangement uses TRBV4-3 and TRBJ2-7, with 10 bases that match TRBD2. CDR1 and CDR2 (germline): LGHNA, YSLEER. J was trimmed by 2 bases and V by 0 bases; bases with no gene match: 7. The CDR3 totals 17 residues. The CDR3 is CASSQDAGLAGAYEQYF. The CDR3 bases are TGCGCCAGCAGCCAAGATGCGGGCCTAGCGGGAGCCTACGAGCAGTACTTC.

The J gene is TRBJ2-7, the V gene TRBV7-8, with 7 bases fitting TRBD2. The ends lost 5 bases at V and 2 bases at J; junction bases unmatched: 6. Germline loops: CDR1 SGHVS, CDR2 FQNEAQ. This CDR3 is built from 14 residues. DNA of the CDR3: TGTGCCAGCAGCGTAGGTGGGAGGGCCTACGAGCAGTACTTC. It encodes CASSVGGRAYEQYF.